This entry lists 21 T cell receptor beta chains sequenced from one sample in a study of beta chain features in type 1 diabetes. Overall study results and limits: Moderate yet significant TCRB CDR3 shortening was seen in Type 1 diabetes patients in all four CD4+ subsets.

Reverse transcribing all isolated RNA meant expressed TCRB transcripts were sequenced. Using immunoSEQ multiplex PCR, the repertoire was profiled, and TCRdb retains in-frame clones only, with some absent. The sample yields 300,000 to 350,000 clones, about 13% seen once. No antigens are known for them. The sequenced sample was naive CD4+ T cells from blood. All receptors derive from a woman aged 18-35 years with type 1 diabetes.

Only a few counts were recorded for this clone. The gene calls are TRBV6-5 and TRBJ2-5; D is unresolved. The CDR3 runs to 14 residues. Germline CDR1 MNHEY, CDR2 SVGAGI. V shed 0 bases and J shed 5 bases, with 10 bases lying between them. The CDR3 DNA sequence: TGTGCCAGCAGTTACTCAAGTCAGTTGGAGACCCAGTACTTC. It yields the protein CASSYSSQLETQYF.

The V and J genes are TRBV6-1 and TRBJ2-7, with 8 bases lining up with TRBD2. The J segment lost 3 bases and the V segment lost 4 bases, leaving 14 bases of the junction unmatched. CDR3 length: 17 amino acids. In germline, CDR1 is MNHNS, CDR2 SASEGT. The CDR3 DNA is TGTGCCAGCAGTGTGGTGTCTAGCGGGTCACTTTACTACGAGCAGTACTTC. As protein: CASSVVSSGSLYYEQYF.

The table lists this clone with a few counts. The chain employs TRBV30 and TRBJ2-1; 7 nucleotides match TRBD2. Germline V CDR1 and CDR2: GTSNPN, SVGIG (reference sequence). The V and J ends lost 3 bases and 7 bases, in that order; junction bases with no gene match: 0. This CDR3 has 11 amino acids. The CDR3, as DNA: TGTGCCTGGAGCGGGAGGAATGAGCAGTTCTTC. Protein sequence: CAWSGRNEQFF.

The chain joins TRBV4-3 to TRBJ1-2; D unresolved. The CDR3 totals 13 residues. V was cut by 4 bases and J by 4 bases, with 10 bases left in between. Germline V lookup: CDR1 LGHNA, CDR2 YSLEER. The CDR3 reads CASSPSLAYGYTF. In DNA, the CDR3 is TGCGCCAGCAGCCCTTCATTGGCCTATGGCTACACCTTC.

This clone was seen only a few times. This CDR3 reads CASSRTSGVYNEQFF. CDR3 nucleotide sequence: TGTGCCAGCAGCCGAACTAGCGGCGTCTACAATGAGCAGTTCTTC. This chain joins TRBV7-6 and TRBJ2-1; 8 bases line up with TRBD2. Germline V gene lookup returns CDR1 SGHVS and CDR2 FNYEAQ. Losses at the gene ends were 5 bases for V and 3 bases for J; bases not matched to a gene: 6. This CDR3 is 15 amino acids long. Using reference TRBV7-6 and TRBJ2-1 for the parts outside the CDR3, the full variable domain is GAGVSQSPRYKVTKRGQDVALRCDPISGHVSLYWYRQALGQGPEFLTYFNYEAQQDKSGLPNDRFSAERPEGSISTLTIQRTEQRDSAMYRCASSRTSGVYNEQFFGPGTRLTVL.

J is TRBJ2-4 and V is TRBV19; a possible D gene is TRBD1 (7 bases). The germline gives CDR1 LNHDA, CDR2 SQIVND (reference sequence). The V end was cut by 0 bases, the J end by 1 base, with 13 bases between. The CDR3 consists of 17 residues. The CDR3 DNA sequence: TGTGCCAGTAGTATAGATCGACAGGGAGGCGCCAAAAACATTCAGTACTTC. Its protein is CASSIDRQGGAKNIQYF.

This clone turned up a few times. This chain joins TRBV19 and TRBJ2-3, with TRBD2 matching 11 bases. Germline V gene lookup returns CDR1 LNHDA and CDR2 SQIVND (reference sequence). Trimming took 4 bases from V and 2 from J; bases not matched to a gene: 5. The CDR3 runs 16 residues. CDR3 DNA sequence: TGTGCCAGTAGTACCGGGACTAGCGGATACACAGATACGCAGTATTTT. It specifies CASSTGTSGYTDTQYF.

CDR3 region: CASSQGRGPGNQPQHF. DNA for the CDR3: TGCGCCAGCAGCCAAGGGAGGGGTCCGGGCAATCAGCCCCAGCATTTT. The rearrangement links TRBV4-1 to TRBJ1-5; a possible D gene is TRBD1 (5 bases). This CDR3 is built from 16 residues. Trimming took off 1 base at V and 2 bases at J, with 12 bases between the two ends. Germline lookup yields CDR1 MGHRA and CDR2 YSYEKL.

This chain connects TRBV6-5 to TRBJ2-3, with TRBD1 identical over 8 bases. Germline lookup yields CDR1 MNHEY and CDR2 SVGAGI. The CDR3 consists of 15 residues. V dropped 0 bases and J dropped 4; count of bases not matched to a gene: 3. The CDR3 DNA reads TGTGCCAGCAGTTACTCGTGGACAGGGCCAGATACGCAGTATTTT. Its translation is CASSYSWTGPDTQYF.

CDR3 region: CATSSGFGSLNEQFF. The CDR3 DNA follows: TGTGCCACCAGCAGCGGCTTCGGGAGTTTAAATGAGCAGTTCTTC. V gene TRBV15 combines with J gene TRBJ2-1, with D possibly being TRBD2 (6 bases). CDR3 length equals 15 residues. Per the germline V gene, CDR1 is LNHNV and CDR2 is YYDKDF (reference sequence). The V and J ends lost 3 bases and 7 bases respectively, with 16 bases between them.

The CDR3 spells CSVAGTSSSYNEQFF. The CDR3 DNA sequence: TGCAGCGTCGCCGGGACTTCCAGCTCCTACAATGAGCAGTTCTTC. This chain uses TRBV29-1 with TRBJ2-1; weak D call: TRBD2 (6 bases). This CDR3 spans 15 amino acids. Trimming stripped 6 bases from V and 0 bases from J, with 15 bases between. Germline-derived CDR1 and CDR2 are SQVTM and ANQGSEA.

The chain uses TRBV7-2 and TRBJ2-7, with 11 nucleotides matching TRBD2. This CDR3 has 16 amino acids. With V trimmed by 5 bases and J by 0 bases, 6 bases remained unmatched. Germline V gene data show CDR1 as SGHTA and CDR2 as FQGNSA. DNA for the CDR3: TGTGCCAGCAGCCTGGGACTAGCGGTTATCTCCTACGAGCAGTACTTC. This encodes CASSLGLAVISYEQYF.

This clone was observed a few times. The chain couples TRBV19 to TRBJ2-4; tentative D call: TRBD1 (6 bases). CDR1 LNHDA and CDR2 SQIVND come from the germline V gene (reference sequence). The CDR3 covers 14 residues. Trimming stripped 5 bases from V and 2 bases from J, with 10 bases between. The CDR3 sequence: CASSPQGTKNIQYF. As DNA, the CDR3 is TGTGCCAGTAGTCCACAGGGTACCAAAAACATTCAGTACTTC.

In its sample, this clone was seen a few times. The chain recombines TRBV7-2 with TRBJ1-5; D not resolved. V lost 1 base to trimming and J lost 5 bases, with 6 bases between them. The germline V gene encodes CDR1 SGHTA and CDR2 FQGNSA. The CDR3 totals 13 residues. The CDR3 sequence is CASSLGPDQPQHF. CDR3 coding DNA: TGTGCCAGCAGCTTAGGCCCGGATCAGCCCCAGCATTTT.

J is TRBJ1-5 and V is TRBV30, with 8 nucleotides matching TRBD1. CDR3 length: 13 residues. The V gene's germline CDR1 is GTSNPN and CDR2 SVGIG (reference sequence). Trimming at V came to 4 bases and at J to 7 bases, leaving 6 bases not matched to a gene. CDR3 DNA sequence: TGTGCCTGGAACAGGGGGGGATACCAGCCCCAGCATTTT. It codes for CAWNRGGYQPQHF.

This rearrangement joins TRBV2 to TRBJ2-1; TRBD2 matches 12 bases. Germline V gene lookup returns CDR1 SNHLY and CDR2 FYNNEI. There are 16 residues in the CDR3. The V segment lost 6 bases and the J segment 3 bases; nucleotides outside the gene matches: 6. CDR3 residues: CASSGGLAGLYNEQFF. The CDR3 region has the DNA TGTGCCAGCAGCGGGGGACTAGCGGGCCTCTACAATGAGCAGTTCTTC.

This clone was seen only a few times. J is TRBJ1-1 and V is TRBV19; TRBD1 is a possible D gene (5 bases). The CDR3 spans 13 residues. Germline assignment: CDR1 LNHDA and CDR2 SQIVND (reference sequence). V was clipped by 5 bases and J by 3 bases, with 10 bases between them. This CDR3 reads CASSLRQYTEAFF. CDR3 coding DNA: TGTGCCAGTAGTCTAAGACAGTACACTGAAGCTTTCTTT.

This clone was detected only a few times. This sequence joins TRBV2 and TRBJ1-2, with D perhaps matching TRBD1 (6 bases). Germline assignment: CDR1 SNHLY and CDR2 FYNNEI. The CDR3 spans 14 residues. V was trimmed by 6 bases and J by 3 bases, leaving 14 bases between them. The CDR3 is CASRRLTGDYGYTF. For the CDR3, the DNA is TGTGCCAGCAGGCGCCTGACAGGAGACTATGGCTACACCTTC.

The J gene is TRBJ2-7, the V gene TRBV6-5; 7 positions match TRBD2. From germline, CDR1 is MNHEY and CDR2 SVGAGI. This CDR3 has 13 residues. V gave up 2 bases and J gave up 4 bases; unmatched junction bases: 2. CDR3 nucleotide sequence: TGTGCCAGCAGTTACAGAGCGGGATACGAGCAGTACTTC. As protein: CASSYRAGYEQYF.

This chain links TRBV7-2 with TRBJ2-3, with 7 bases aligning to TRBD2. The trim removed 1 base at V and 4 bases at J, leaving 5 bases unmatched. Germline V gene data show CDR1 as SGHTA and CDR2 as FQGNSA. This CDR3 region has 15 residues. The CDR3 coding sequence is TGTGCCAGCAGCTTAGTGGGAGGGCCATCAGATACGCAGTATTTT. Translation gives CASSLVGGPSDTQYF.

In its sample, this clone was seen a few times. The chain combines TRBV19 with TRBJ2-4; TRBD2 agrees at 13 bases. The CDR3 spans 13 residues. V lost 9 bases to trimming and J lost 5 bases; unmatched junction nucleotides: 1. Germline CDR1 and CDR2: LNHDA and SQIVND (reference sequence). The CDR3 DNA follows: TGTGCCAGCGGACTAGCGGGAGAAAACATTCAGTACTTC. As protein: CASGLAGENIQYF.